These 23 T cell receptor beta chains were sequenced from one sample in a study of T cell responses to AZD1222 COVID-19 vaccine. TCRdb's table, derived via immunoSEQ multiplex PCR, lists solely in-frame clones and lacks some. The data hold about 120,000 clones, with 92% observed a single time. The sample consisted of peripheral blood, taken on day 0 of AZD1222 vaccination. These receptors originate from an adult in good health.

The chain links TRBV9 to TRBJ2-1; 12 positions agree with TRBD2. The CDR3 covers 16 residues. Germline-derived CDR1 and CDR2 are SGDLS and YYNGEE. V lost 0 bases to trimming and J lost 9 bases; unmatched junction nucleotides: 7. The DNA of the CDR3 is TGTGCCAGCAGCGTAGATGCTAGCGGGAGGGCCGGTGAGCAGTTCTTC. Amino acid sequence: CASSVDASGRAGEQFF.

The genes are TRBV5-1 and TRBJ2-2, with D possibly being TRBD2 (6 bases). The CDR3 has 15 amino acids. V lost 2 bases, J lost 1 base, and 9 bases lay in between. Per germline, CDR1 SGHRS and CDR2 YFSETQ. This CDR3 reads CASSLGLRNTGELFF. The CDR3 nucleotides are TGCGCCAGCAGCTTAGGACTACGGAACACCGGGGAGCTGTTTTTT.

The rearrangement uses TRBV5-1 and TRBJ2-2; 13 bases align to TRBD2. Germline V gene lookup returns CDR1 SGHRS and CDR2 YFSETQ. The CDR3 length is 20 residues. Germline trimming cut 2 bases from V and 0 bases from J; bases unmatched to any gene: 10. CDR3 DNA: TGCGCCAGCAGCTTCCGAGGTCCCGGGACTAGCGGGGCGAACACCGGGGAGCTGTTTTTT. This sequence encodes CASSFRGPGTSGANTGELFF.

The chain combines TRBV18 with TRBJ2-7; D is undetermined. The CDR3 loop spans 14 amino acids. Trimming left V 3 bases short and J 2 bases short, with 11 bases between. Germline CDR1 KGHSH, CDR2 LQKENI. The CDR3 nucleotides read TGTGCCAGCTCACCGGGTCCAGAACCCTACGAGCAGTACTTC. It specifies CASSPGPEPYEQYF.

V gene TRBV5-6 combines with J gene TRBJ2-3; D possibly corresponds to TRBD1 (6 bases). This CDR3 comprises 15 residues. V shed 2 bases and J shed 3 bases, with 13 bases lying between them. Germline-derived CDR1 and CDR2 are SGHDT and YYEEEE. CDR3 nucleotides: TGTGCCAGCAGCTTTACGCCAGGGGAAACAGATACGCAGTATTTT. This gives the protein CASSFTPGETDTQYF.

This chain joins TRBV11-2 and TRBJ2-5; TRBD1 matches 8 bases. The CDR3 totals 13 residues. The germline gives CDR1 SGHAT, CDR2 FQNNGV. V gave up 5 bases and J gave up 8 bases; unmatched junction bases: 7. The CDR3 is CASSPGQGRTQYF. The CDR3 DNA sequence: TGTGCCAGCAGCCCAGGACAGGGCCGAACCCAGTACTTC. Combining the CDR3 with reference TRBV11-2 and TRBJ2-5 gives the whole variable domain EAGVAQSPRYKIIEKRQSVAFWCNPISGHATLYWYQQILGQGPKLLIQFQNNGVVDDSQLPKDRFSAERLKGVDSTLKIQPAKLEDSAVYLCASSPGQGRTQYFGPGTRLLVL.

This clone appeared a single time. The chain is built from TRBV4-1 and TRBJ1-2; D ambiguous. The V and J ends lost 8 bases and 2 bases respectively, with 9 bases between them. The CDR3 is 12 residues long. Germline assignment: CDR1 MGHRA and CDR2 YSYEKL. The CDR3 spells CASFGGNYGYTF. The CDR3 DNA follows: TGCGCCAGCTTCGGCGGGAACTATGGCTACACCTTC.

The DNA of the CDR3 is TGTGCCAGCGCCGGGGGGACTAGCGGCTCCTACGAGCAGTACTTC. Amino acid sequence: CASAGGTSGSYEQYF. The chain is built from TRBV11-2 and TRBJ2-7; the match to TRBD2 covers 11 bases. CDR3 length: 15 residues. Germline V gene sequence: CDR1 SGHAT, CDR2 FQNNGV. The V gene end was trimmed by 8 bases and the J gene end by 0 bases; junction bases not matched to a gene: 6.

The chain employs TRBV3-1 (or the pseudogene TRBV3-2) and TRBJ2-1; 11 nucleotides align to TRBD2. V was clipped by 6 bases and J by 7 bases; unmatched bases: 2. The CDR3 runs to 13 residues. Germline V gene sequence: CDR1 LGHDT, CDR2 YNNKEL (reference sequence). DNA for the CDR3: TGTGCCAGCAGTCCTAGCGGGAGGAATGAGCAGTTCTTC. Translating it yields CASSPSGRNEQFF.

The chain has TRBV7-9 and TRBJ2-5, with D perhaps matching TRBD2 (5 bases). Trimming cost V 5 bases and J 0 bases, with 10 bases left between them. Germline loops: CDR1 SEHNR, CDR2 FQNEAQ (reference sequence). The CDR3 contains 14 residues. The CDR3 DNA sequence: TGTGCCAGCAGCCCCGGGATAAACCAAGAGACCCAGTACTTC. Translation: CASSPGINQETQYF.

The chain uses TRBV6-5 and TRBJ1-1; 8 bases agree with TRBD1. The CDR3 is made up of 15 amino acids. The V segment lost 2 bases and the J segment 1 base; nucleotides outside the gene matches: 3. Germline-derived CDR1 and CDR2 are MNHEY and SVGAGI. CDR3 sequence reads: CASSYNGQGNTEAFF. The CDR3 nucleotides are TGTGCCAGCAGTTACAATGGACAGGGGAACACTGAAGCTTTCTTT.

This clone was detected once. This chain connects TRBV5-1 to TRBJ1-4, with D possibly TRBD1 on 6 matching bases. Germline values: CDR1 SGHRS, CDR2 YFSETQ. The CDR3 spans 15 residues. The V end lost 4 bases, the J end lost 4 bases, and 14 bases lay between the germline ends. CDR3 amino acids: CASSTGQSVNEKLFF. The CDR3 bases are TGCGCCAGCAGCACAGGACAGTCCGTTAATGAAAAACTGTTTTTT.

The chain uses TRBV5-1 and TRBJ2-2; 8 bases line up with TRBD1. The CDR3 is 15 residues long. The junction had 3 bases not matched to a gene; V was cut back by 1 base and J by 4 bases. Germline CDR1 and CDR2: SGHRS and YFSETQ. CDR3 sequence reads: CASSLLQGATGELFF. The CDR3 bases are TGCGCCAGCAGCTTGCTCCAGGGGGCCACCGGGGAGCTGTTTTTT. The variable domain in full, completed from reference TRBV5-1 and TRBJ2-2, reads KAGVTQTPRYLIKTRGQQVTLSCSPISGHRSVSWYQQTPGQGLQFLFEYFSETQRNKGNFPGRFSGRQFSNSRSEMNVSTLELGDSALYLCASSLLQGATGELFFGEGSRLTVL.

This chain connects TRBV6-5 to TRBJ2-5; D is unresolved. Trimming took off 8 bases at V and 1 base at J, with 11 bases between the two ends. The CDR3 totals 13 residues. CDR1 is MNHEY and CDR2 is SVGAGI in the germline V gene. CDR3 bases: TGTGCCAGCGCCCGGGCCATCCAAGAGACCCAGTACTTC. It encodes CASARAIQETQYF.

V is TRBV6-2 or TRBV6-3 and J is TRBJ2-7; 13 nucleotides line up with TRBD2. CDR1 and CDR2 (germline): MNHEY, SVGEGT. This CDR3 region has 15 residues. The V segment lost 2 bases and the J segment 5 bases; nucleotides outside the gene matches: 3. The CDR3 region has the DNA TGTGCCAGCAGTTACCCCGGACTAGCGGGAGACGAGCAGTACTTC. It is translated as CASSYPGLAGDEQYF.

The chain combines TRBV5-1 with TRBJ2-3; 7 bases are shared with TRBD2. The CDR3 runs 16 residues. From germline, CDR1 is SGHRS and CDR2 YFSETQ. V lost 0 bases, J lost 3 bases, and 7 bases stayed unmatched. CDR3 residues: CASSLGSGLSTDTQYF. For the CDR3, the DNA is TGCGCCAGCAGCTTGGGTTCGGGACTATCAACAGATACGCAGTATTTT.

J is TRBJ1-2 and V is TRBV12-5; maybe TRBD1 (5 bases). Germline V lookup: CDR1 LGHNT, CDR2 FRNRAP. V was clipped by 1 base and J by 4 bases, with 7 bases between them. The CDR3 is 13 amino acids. The CDR3 DNA follows: TGTGCTAGTGGTTTGGCAGACAGCTATGGCTACACCTTC. The encoded protein is CASGLADSYGYTF.

V usage is TRBV2 and J usage is TRBJ1-6; D is possibly TRBD1 (5 bases). The V gene's germline CDR1 is SNHLY and CDR2 FYNNEI. Deletions cut 6 bases from V and 0 bases from J, with 12 bases between. The CDR3 is 16 residues long. For the CDR3, the DNA is TGTGCCAGCAGGCCCGGGACGAGCTCCTATAATTCACCCCTCCACTTT. It encodes CASRPGTSSYNSPLHF.

The chain carries TRBV4-2 and TRBJ2-5; D unresolved. This CDR3 is 14 amino acids long. The germline V gene encodes CDR1 LGHNA and CDR2 YNFKEQ. With 1 base removed from V and 5 bases from J, the gap between germline ends came to 11 bases. This CDR3 is CASSQAEARETQYF. CDR3 DNA sequence: TGTGCCAGCAGCCAAGCCGAGGCACGGGAGACCCAGTACTTC.

The chain has TRBV28 and TRBJ2-7; the D is unclear. Germline V gives CDR1 MDHEN, CDR2 SYDVKM. The CDR3 extends over 12 amino acids. The V gene lost 7 bases and the J gene lost 5 bases, with 12 bases spanning the gap. For the CDR3, the DNA is TGTGCCAGCAACACTTCTGAAGACGAGCAGTACTTC. Its protein product is CASNTSEDEQYF.

This clone appeared a single time. This chain links TRBV13 with TRBJ1-1; weak D call: TRBD1 (6 bases). Germline CDR1 reads PRHDT; CDR2 reads FYEKMQ (reference sequence). Trimming took off 2 bases at V and 11 bases at J, with 15 bases between the two ends. This CDR3 is 13 amino acids long. CDR3 sequence reads: CASSLSFRGEAFF. In nucleotides, the CDR3 is TGTGCCAGCAGCTTATCATTCAGGGGAGAGGCTTTCTTT.

V usage is TRBV6-5 and J usage is TRBJ2-7, with TRBD1 as a possible D gene (6 bases). Trimming cost V 4 bases and J 6 bases, with 13 bases left between them. This CDR3 has 13 residues. CDR1 MNHEY and CDR2 SVGAGI come from the germline V gene. The CDR3 is CASSFLRGSEQYF. The CDR3, as DNA: TGTGCCAGCAGTTTTCTCAGGGGTTCCGAGCAGTACTTC.

This chain links TRBV7-9 with TRBJ2-2, with 7 positions matching TRBD1. Unmatched junction bases numbered 8, after V lost 1 base and J lost 0 bases. This CDR3 comprises 18 residues. Germline lookup yields CDR1 SEHNR and CDR2 FQNEAQ (reference sequence). CDR3 sequence reads: CASSLGSFGTANTGELFF. Here the CDR3 DNA reads TGTGCCAGCAGCTTAGGGAGTTTCGGGACAGCGAACACCGGGGAGCTGTTTTTT.